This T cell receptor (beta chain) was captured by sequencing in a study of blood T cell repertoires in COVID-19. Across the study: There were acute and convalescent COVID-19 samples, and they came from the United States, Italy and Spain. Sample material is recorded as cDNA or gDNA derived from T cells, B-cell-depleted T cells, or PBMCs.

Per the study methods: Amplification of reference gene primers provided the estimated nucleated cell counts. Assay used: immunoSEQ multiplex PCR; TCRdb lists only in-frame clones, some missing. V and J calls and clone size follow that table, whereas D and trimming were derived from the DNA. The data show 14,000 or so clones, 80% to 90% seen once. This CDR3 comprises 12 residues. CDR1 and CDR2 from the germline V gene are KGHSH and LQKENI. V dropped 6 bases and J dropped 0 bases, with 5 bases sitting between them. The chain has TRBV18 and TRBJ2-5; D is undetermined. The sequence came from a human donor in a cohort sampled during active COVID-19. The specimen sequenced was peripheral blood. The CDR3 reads CASSSYQETQYF. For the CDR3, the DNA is TGTGCCAGCTCTTCGTACCAAGAGACCCAGTACTTC.